The source of this TCR beta chain is a study of T cells in Graves' hyperthyroidism and ophthalmopathy. Not enrolled were patients with uncontrolled infection, other autoimmune disease, pregnancy or lactation. Diagnosis relied on clinical symptoms, serum thyroxine and TRAb, thyroid ultrasound and orbital computed tomography. Germline V gene sequence: CDR1 LNHDA, CDR2 SQIVND (reference sequence). V lost 4 bases and J lost 2, with 9 bases in between. The CDR3 consists of 13 residues. This clonotype appeared a few times. Its antigen is as yet unknown. Amplification of TCR beta CDR3 regions used RNA as the template. Researchers ran a first-round RT-PCR on the TCR CDR3 using the HTBI primer set. Using its own MiXCR run on the multiplex PCR reads, TCRdb lists one record per CDR3 protein. The repertoire consists of 660,000 or so distinct CDR3 sequences, with 40% to 55% occurring once and the leading ten covering less than 8.5%.

Regarding the study as a whole: The model's output predicted ophthalmopathy at a median of 6.5 months prior to onset.

This chain uses TRBV19 with TRBJ2-7; D unresolved. The origin of this receptor is an adult man with Graves' disease, either hyperthyroidism or ophthalmopathy (not recorded which). Source material: peripheral blood or thyroid tissue (not recorded which). The CDR3 region has the DNA TGTGCCAGTAGTAGAAGGAACACCTACGAGCAGTACTTC. Translated: CASSRRNTYEQYF.